The sequence of this T cell receptor beta chain was determined in a study of blood T cells in healthy people across ages. Researchers isolated at least 7 million PBMCs per sample. CDR1 and CDR2 from the germline V gene are SNHLY and FYNNEI. The CDR3 loop spans 12 amino acids. Trimming left V 11 bases short and J 6 bases short, with 17 bases between. The authors ran a second PCR of about 7 to 11 cycles using a sample-barcoded 5' primer and a J-beta primer mix. TCRdb analysed the 5' RACE reads with MiXCR anew, one entry per CDR3 protein. This sample carries over 600,000 distinct CDR3 sequences, roughly 43% of them seen once, and the ten largest clones take around 32%. General study points: Strongly correlated with naive T cell percentage was TCR beta diversity.

About this clonotype itself: Antigen: not known.

This TCR derives from an elderly man in good health. The chain combines TRBV2 with TRBJ2-7, with unresolved D. Sample: blood. As DNA, the CDR3 is TGTGCCTGCATAAGGCAGGTGGGCGAGCAGTACTTC. This sequence encodes CACIRQVGEQYF.